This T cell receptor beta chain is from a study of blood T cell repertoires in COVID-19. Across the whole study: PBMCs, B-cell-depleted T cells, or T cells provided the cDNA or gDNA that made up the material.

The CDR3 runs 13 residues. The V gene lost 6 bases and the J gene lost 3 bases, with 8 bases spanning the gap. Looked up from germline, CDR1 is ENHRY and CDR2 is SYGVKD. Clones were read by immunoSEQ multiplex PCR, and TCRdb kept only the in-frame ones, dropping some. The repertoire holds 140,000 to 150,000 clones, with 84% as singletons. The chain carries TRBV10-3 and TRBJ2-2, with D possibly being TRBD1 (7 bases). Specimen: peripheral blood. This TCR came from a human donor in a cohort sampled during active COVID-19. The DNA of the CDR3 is TGTGCCATCAGCAGGGGGGACACCGGGGAGCTGTTTTTT. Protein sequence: CAISRGDTGELFF.